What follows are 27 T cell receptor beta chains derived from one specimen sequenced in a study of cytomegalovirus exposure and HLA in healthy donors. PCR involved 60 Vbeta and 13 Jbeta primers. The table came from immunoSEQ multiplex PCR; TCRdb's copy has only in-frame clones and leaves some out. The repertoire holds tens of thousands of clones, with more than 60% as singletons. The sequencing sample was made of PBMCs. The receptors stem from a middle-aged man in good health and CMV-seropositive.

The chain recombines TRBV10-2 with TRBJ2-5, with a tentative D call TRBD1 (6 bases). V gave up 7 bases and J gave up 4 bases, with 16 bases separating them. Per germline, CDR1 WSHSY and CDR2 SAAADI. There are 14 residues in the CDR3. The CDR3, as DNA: TGCGCCAGCACCCGCCCACAGGGTGGAGAGACCCAGTACTTC. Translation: CASTRPQGGETQYF.

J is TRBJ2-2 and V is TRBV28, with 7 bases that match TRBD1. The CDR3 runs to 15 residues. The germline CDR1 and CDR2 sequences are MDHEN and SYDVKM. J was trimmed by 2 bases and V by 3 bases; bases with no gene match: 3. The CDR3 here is CASSLTGSNTGELFF. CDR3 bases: TGTGCCAGCAGTTTGACAGGGAGTAACACCGGGGAGCTGTTTTTT.

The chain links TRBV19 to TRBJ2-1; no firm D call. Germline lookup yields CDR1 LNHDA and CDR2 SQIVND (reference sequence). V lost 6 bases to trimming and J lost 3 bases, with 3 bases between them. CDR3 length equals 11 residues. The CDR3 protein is CASSYYNEQFF. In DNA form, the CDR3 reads TGTGCCAGTAGCTACTACAATGAGCAGTTCTTC. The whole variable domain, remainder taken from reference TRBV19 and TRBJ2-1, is DGGITQSPKYLFRKEGQNVTLSCEQNLNHDAMYWYRQDPGQGLRLIYYSQIVNDFQKGDIAEGYSVSREKKESFPLTVTSAQKNPTAFYLCASSYYNEQFFGPGTRLTVL.

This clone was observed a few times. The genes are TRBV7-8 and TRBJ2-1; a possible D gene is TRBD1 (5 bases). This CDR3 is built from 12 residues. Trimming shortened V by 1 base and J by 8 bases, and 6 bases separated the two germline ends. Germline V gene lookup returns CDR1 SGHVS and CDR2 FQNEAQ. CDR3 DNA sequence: TGTGCCAGCAGCTTAGAACAGGATGAGCAGTTCTTC. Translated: CASSLEQDEQFF.

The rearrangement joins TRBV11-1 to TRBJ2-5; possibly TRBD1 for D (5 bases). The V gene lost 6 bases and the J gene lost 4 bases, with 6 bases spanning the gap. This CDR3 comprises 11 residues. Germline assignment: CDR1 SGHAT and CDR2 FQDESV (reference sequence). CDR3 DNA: TGTGCCAGCAGAAGGGGAGAGACCCAGTACTTC. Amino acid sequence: CASRRGETQYF.

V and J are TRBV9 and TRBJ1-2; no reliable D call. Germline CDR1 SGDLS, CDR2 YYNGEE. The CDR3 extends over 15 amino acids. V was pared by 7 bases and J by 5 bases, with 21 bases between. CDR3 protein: CASGDIAGFGYGYTF. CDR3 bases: TGTGCCAGCGGAGATATCGCTGGGTTTGGGTATGGCTACACCTTC.

CDR3 in DNA: TGTGCCAGCAGTTCTGGGGACAGTGCCTACGAGCAGTACTTC. It codes for CASSSGDSAYEQYF. This rearrangement joins TRBV7-9 to TRBJ2-7, with 7 positions matching TRBD1. Per the germline V gene, CDR1 is SEHNR and CDR2 is FQNEAQ (reference sequence). Trimming at V came to 6 bases and at J to 2 bases, leaving 7 bases not matched to a gene. The CDR3 has 14 amino acids.

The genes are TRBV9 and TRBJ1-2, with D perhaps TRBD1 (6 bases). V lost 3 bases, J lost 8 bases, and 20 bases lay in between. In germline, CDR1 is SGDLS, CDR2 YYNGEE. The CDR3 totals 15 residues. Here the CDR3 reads CASSAPASGTLGYTF. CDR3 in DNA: TGTGCCAGCAGCGCCCCGGCCTCCGGGACACTAGGCTACACCTTC.

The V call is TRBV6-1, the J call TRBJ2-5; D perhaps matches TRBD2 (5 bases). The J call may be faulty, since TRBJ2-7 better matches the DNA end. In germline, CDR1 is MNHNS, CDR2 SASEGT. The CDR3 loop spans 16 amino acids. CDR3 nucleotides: TGTGCCAGCAGTGAAGGGTCCTACGGGAACAGCCACGAGCAGTACTTC. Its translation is CASSEGSYGNSHEQYF.

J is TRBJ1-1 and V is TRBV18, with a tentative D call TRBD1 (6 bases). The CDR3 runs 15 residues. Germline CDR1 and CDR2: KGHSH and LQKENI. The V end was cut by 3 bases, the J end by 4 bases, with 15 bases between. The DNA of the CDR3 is TGTGCCAGCTCACCTGACGGGGGGCTAACCACTGAAGCTTTCTTT. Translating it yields CASSPDGGLTTEAFF.

CDR3 protein: CASSERGSTDTQYF. Here the CDR3 DNA reads TGTGCCAGCAGCGAAAGGGGTAGCACAGATACGCAGTATTTT. The rearrangement uses TRBV6-1 and TRBJ2-3; the D gene is possibly TRBD1 (5 bases). This CDR3 is built from 14 residues. V lost 6 bases and J 0 bases, leaving 10 bases between the germline ends. Germline CDR1 MNHNS, CDR2 SASEGT.

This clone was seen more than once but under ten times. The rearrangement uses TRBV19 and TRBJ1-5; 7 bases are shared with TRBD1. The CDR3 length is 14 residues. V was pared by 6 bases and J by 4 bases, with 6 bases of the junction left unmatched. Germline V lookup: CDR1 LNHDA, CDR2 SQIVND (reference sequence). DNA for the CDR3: TGTGCCAGTAGAAAGGGGGCGGGGAATCAGCCCCAGCATTTT. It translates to CASRKGAGNQPQHF.

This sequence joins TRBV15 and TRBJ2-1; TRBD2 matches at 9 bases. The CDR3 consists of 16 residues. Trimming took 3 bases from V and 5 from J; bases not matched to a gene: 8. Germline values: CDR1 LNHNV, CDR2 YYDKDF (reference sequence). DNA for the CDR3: TGTGCCACCAGCAGGGGTCGGCGGGAGGGCCACAATGAGCAGTTCTTC. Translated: CATSRGRREGHNEQFF.

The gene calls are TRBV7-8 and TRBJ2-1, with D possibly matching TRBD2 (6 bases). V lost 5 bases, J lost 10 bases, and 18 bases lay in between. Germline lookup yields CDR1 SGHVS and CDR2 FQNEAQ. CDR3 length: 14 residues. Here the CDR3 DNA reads TGTGCCAGCAGCCATAGGGGAATAGCGGTGGAGCAGTTCTTC. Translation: CASSHRGIAVEQFF.

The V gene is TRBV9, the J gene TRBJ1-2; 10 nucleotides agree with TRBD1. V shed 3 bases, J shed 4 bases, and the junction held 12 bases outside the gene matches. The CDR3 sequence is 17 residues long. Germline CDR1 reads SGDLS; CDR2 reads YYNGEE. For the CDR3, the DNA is TGTGCCAGCAGCGGAGGGCCGGGACAGGGGTACGGCTATGGCTACACCTTC. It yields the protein CASSGGPGQGYGYGYTF. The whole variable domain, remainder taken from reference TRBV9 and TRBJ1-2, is DSGVTQTPKHLITATGQRVTLRCSPRSGDLSVYWYQQSLDQGLQFLIQYYNGEERAKGNILERFSAQQFPDLHSELNLSSLELGDSALYFCASSGGPGQGYGYGYTFGSGTRLTVV.

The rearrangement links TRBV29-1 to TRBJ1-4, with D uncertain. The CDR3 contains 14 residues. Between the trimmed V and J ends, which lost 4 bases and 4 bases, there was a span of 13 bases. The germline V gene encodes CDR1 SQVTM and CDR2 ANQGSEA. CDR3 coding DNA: TGCAGCGTTGTTGCCGGGATACATAATGAAAAACTGTTTTTT. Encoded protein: CSVVAGIHNEKLFF.

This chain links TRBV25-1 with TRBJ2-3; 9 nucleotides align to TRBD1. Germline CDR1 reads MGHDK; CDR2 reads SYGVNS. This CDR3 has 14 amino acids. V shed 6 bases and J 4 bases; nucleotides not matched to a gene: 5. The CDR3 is CASSRDRESDTQYF. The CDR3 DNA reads TGTGCCAGCAGCCGGGACAGGGAGTCAGATACGCAGTATTTT.

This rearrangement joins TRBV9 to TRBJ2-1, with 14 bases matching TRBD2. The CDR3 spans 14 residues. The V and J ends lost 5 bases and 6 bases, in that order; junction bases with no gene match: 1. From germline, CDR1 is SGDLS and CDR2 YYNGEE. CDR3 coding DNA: TGTGCCAGCAGGGGGACTAGCGGGAGCAATGAGCAGTTCTTC. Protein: CASRGTSGSNEQFF.

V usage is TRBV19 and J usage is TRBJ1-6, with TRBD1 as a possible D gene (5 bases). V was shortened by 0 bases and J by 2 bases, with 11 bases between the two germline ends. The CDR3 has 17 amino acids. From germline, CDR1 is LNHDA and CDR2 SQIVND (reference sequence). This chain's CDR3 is CASSIDSGQTYNSPLHF. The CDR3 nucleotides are TGTGCCAGTAGTATAGATTCAGGACAAACCTATAATTCACCCCTCCACTTT. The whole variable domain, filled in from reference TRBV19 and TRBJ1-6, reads DGGITQSPKYLFRKEGQNVTLSCEQNLNHDAMYWYRQDPGQGLRLIYYSQIVNDFQKGDIAEGYSVSREKKESFPLTVTSAQKNPTAFYLCASSIDSGQTYNSPLHFGNGTRLTVT.

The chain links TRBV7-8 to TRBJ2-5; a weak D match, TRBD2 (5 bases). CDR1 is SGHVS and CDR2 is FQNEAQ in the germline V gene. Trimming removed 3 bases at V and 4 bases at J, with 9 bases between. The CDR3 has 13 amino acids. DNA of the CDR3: TGTGCCAGCAGCTTTCGGGATGGAGAGACCCAGTACTTC. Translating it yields CASSFRDGETQYF.

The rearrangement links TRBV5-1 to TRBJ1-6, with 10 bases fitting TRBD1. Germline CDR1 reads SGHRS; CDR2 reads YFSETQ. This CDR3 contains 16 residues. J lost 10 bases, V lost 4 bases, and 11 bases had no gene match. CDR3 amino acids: CASSTDRGDVVSPLHF. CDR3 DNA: TGCGCCAGCAGCACGGACAGGGGGGATGTTGTGTCACCCCTCCACTTT.

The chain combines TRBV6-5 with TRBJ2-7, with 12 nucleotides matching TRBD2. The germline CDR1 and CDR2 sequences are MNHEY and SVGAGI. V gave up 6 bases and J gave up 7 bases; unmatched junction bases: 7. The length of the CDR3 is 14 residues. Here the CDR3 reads CASRLLAGGPEQYF. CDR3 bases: TGTGCCAGCAGACTCCTAGCGGGAGGGCCTGAGCAGTACTTC.

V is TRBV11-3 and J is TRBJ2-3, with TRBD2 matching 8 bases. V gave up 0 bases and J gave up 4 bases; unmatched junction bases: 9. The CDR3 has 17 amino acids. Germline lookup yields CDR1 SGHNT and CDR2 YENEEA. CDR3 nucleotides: TGTGCCAGCAGCTTAGATGACTTGCGGGAGGACTCAGATACGCAGTATTTT. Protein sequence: CASSLDDLREDSDTQYF.

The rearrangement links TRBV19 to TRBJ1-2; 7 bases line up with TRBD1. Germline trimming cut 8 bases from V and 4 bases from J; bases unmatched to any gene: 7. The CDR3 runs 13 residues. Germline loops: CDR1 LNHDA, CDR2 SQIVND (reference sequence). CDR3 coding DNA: TGTGCCAGTGGACAGGCGCCAACCTATGGCTACACCTTC. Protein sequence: CASGQAPTYGYTF.

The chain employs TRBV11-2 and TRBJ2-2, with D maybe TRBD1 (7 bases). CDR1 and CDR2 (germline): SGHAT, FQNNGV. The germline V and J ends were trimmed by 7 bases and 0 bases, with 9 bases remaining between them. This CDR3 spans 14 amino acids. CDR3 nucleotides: TGTGCCAGCACCAGGGGGGCGAACACCGGGGAGCTGTTTTTT. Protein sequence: CASTRGANTGELFF.

The CDR3 is CASSQEGQAETQYF. The CDR3 nucleotides read TGTGCCAGCAGCCAAGAGGGCCAGGCGGAGACCCAGTACTTC. This rearrangement joins TRBV14 to TRBJ2-5; D remains ambiguous. The CDR3 spans 14 residues. The germline V gene encodes CDR1 SGHDN and CDR2 FVKESK. V dropped 0 bases and J dropped 5 bases, with 10 bases sitting between them.

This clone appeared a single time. CDR3 bases: TGCGCCAGCAGCTTCACAGGGGTAAGGACTGAAGCTTTCTTT. It encodes CASSFTGVRTEAFF. This rearrangement joins TRBV5-1 to TRBJ1-1; TRBD1 matches at 7 bases. Trimming took 2 bases from V and 5 from J; bases not matched to a gene: 6. Germline loops: CDR1 SGHRS, CDR2 YFSETQ. The CDR3 covers 14 residues.